A single sample is the source of the 13 T cell receptor beta chains below, sequenced in a study of identical twins. MiXCR, run by TCRdb on the 5' RACE reads, gives a single entry per CDR3 protein. The table has roughly 260,000 distinct CDR3 sequences, about 7.5% seen once; the top ten hold more than 5%. The sample was also linked to a second study, of yellow fever vaccine responses in identical twins.

Sequenced material: CD8+ T cells sorted from blood. The receptors were sampled from a woman aged 18-35 years in good health.

This clonotype was observed a handful of times. This rearrangement joins TRBV11-2 to TRBJ2-1; maybe TRBD2 (6 bases). The CDR3 is made up of 16 amino acids. The germline V and J ends were trimmed by 0 bases and 3 bases, with 12 bases remaining between them. Germline V gene data show CDR1 as SGHAT and CDR2 as FQNNGV. The CDR3 sequence: CASSLERGTFYNEQFF. The CDR3 DNA is TGTGCCAGCAGCTTAGAGCGCGGGACCTTCTACAATGAGCAGTTCTTC.

This clonotype was counted at least ten times. V is TRBV20-1 and J is TRBJ2-4, with TRBD1 matching 12 bases. Germline CDR1 DFQATT, CDR2 SNEGSKA (reference sequence). With V trimmed by 2 bases and J by 3 bases, 14 bases remained unmatched. This CDR3 is 19 amino acids long. The CDR3 spells CSARSYRDRGRDDKNIQYF. The CDR3 bases are TGCAGTGCTAGATCCTACCGGGACAGGGGGCGAGATGACAAAAACATTCAGTACTTC.

The chain combines TRBV2 with TRBJ1-5; no clear D gene. The CDR3 spans 14 residues. The V and J ends lost 1 base and 5 bases respectively, with 9 bases between them. CDR1 is SNHLY and CDR2 is FYNNEI in the germline V gene. The CDR3 here is CASSEVSADQPQHF. The DNA of the CDR3 is TGTGCCAGCAGTGAAGTGTCAGCTGATCAGCCCCAGCATTTT.

In this sample, this clonotype turned up a few times. This chain joins TRBV4-1 and TRBJ1-6; TRBD1 might be the D (5 bases). CDR3 length: 14 amino acids. Looked up from germline, CDR1 is MGHRA and CDR2 is YSYEKL. The germline V and J ends were trimmed by 0 bases and 10 bases, with 10 bases remaining between them. The CDR3 spells CASSQDWGGSPLHF. The DNA for the CDR3 is TGCGCCAGCAGCCAAGATTGGGGGGGATCACCCCTCCACTTT.

This clonotype was counted at least ten times. V is TRBV4-1 and J is TRBJ2-2; D gene ambiguous. The ends were cut back, 4 bases at V and 6 bases at J, with 12 bases in the middle. The CDR3 consists of 14 residues. Germline CDR1 and CDR2: MGHRA and YSYEKL. The CDR3 sequence: CASSPRPHAGELFF. CDR3 DNA sequence: TGCGCCAGCAGCCCAAGACCCCACGCCGGGGAGCTGTTTTTT.

This clonotype was detected only a few times. V and J are TRBV3-1 and TRBJ1-3; D not resolved. Trimming shortened V by 6 bases and J by 4 bases, and 10 bases separated the two germline ends. Germline-derived CDR1 and CDR2 are LGHDT and YNNKEL (reference sequence). This CDR3 spans 13 amino acids. CDR3: CASSEDRGNTIYF. CDR3 nucleotides: TGTGCCAGCAGTGAGGACCGGGGAAACACCATATATTTT.

This clonotype has more than one count but fewer than ten. The rearrangement links TRBV27 to TRBJ2-7; 7 bases agree with TRBD1. The CDR3 runs 14 residues. The V and J ends lost 4 bases and 0 bases, in that order; junction bases with no gene match: 3. Germline CDR1 and CDR2: MNHEY and SMNVEV (reference sequence). The CDR3 DNA reads TGTGCCAGCAGTTGGGCAGGGGGCTCCTACGAGCAGTACTTC. It encodes CASSWAGGSYEQYF.

This clonotype was seen a few times. The chain combines TRBV21-1 with TRBJ2-5; the DNA was not compared with TRBD2, the D call given in the table. TRBV21-1 is a pseudogene locus. The CDR3 is made up of 17 amino acids. The CDR3 DNA sequence: TGTGCCAGCAGCCACAACAAACTAGCGGGGGCCTGGGAGACCCAGTACTTC. Encoded protein: CASSHNKLAGAWETQYF.

This clonotype occurred a few times. The V and J genes are TRBV7-9 and TRBJ2-1; D possibly corresponds to TRBD2 (6 bases). The ends were cut back, 3 bases at V and 4 bases at J, with 10 bases in the middle. The CDR3 loop spans 14 amino acids. CDR1 and CDR2 from the germline V gene are SEHNR and FQNEAQ (reference sequence). The CDR3 nucleotides read TGTGCCAGCAGCTTCGCTAGCGAGTACAATGAGCAGTTCTTC. It yields the protein CASSFASEYNEQFF.

This clonotype came up a few times. This rearrangement joins TRBV20-1 to TRBJ2-1; TRBD1 aligns across 7 bases. Germline CDR1 and CDR2: DFQATT and SNEGSKA (reference sequence). This CDR3 is built from 14 residues. V shed 6 bases and J 4 bases; nucleotides not matched to a gene: 9. CDR3 sequence reads: CSAPTPDRYNEQFF. CDR3 coding DNA: TGCAGTGCACCAACCCCGGACAGGTACAATGAGCAGTTCTTC.

This clonotype was picked up many times. CDR3 residues: CASSQEGTGVVGEQYF. In DNA form, the CDR3 reads TGCGCCAGCAGCCAAGAGGGAACAGGGGTTGTCGGCGAGCAGTACTTC. The gene calls are TRBV4-1 and TRBJ2-7, with 7 bases fitting TRBD1. V shed 0 bases, J shed 6 bases, and the junction held 11 bases outside the gene matches. CDR3 length equals 16 residues. CDR1 and CDR2 from the germline V gene are MGHRA and YSYEKL.

This clonotype was detected a few times. The chain uses TRBV28 and TRBJ2-1, with 9 bases that match TRBD1. V lost 5 bases and J lost 9; bases outside the gene matches: 8. CDR1 and CDR2 (germline): MDHEN, SYDVKM. The CDR3 spans 14 residues. As DNA, the CDR3 is TGTGCCAGCAGTATCACCGGGACAGGGACTGAGCAGTTCTTC. Its translation: CASSITGTGTEQFF.

In its sample, this clonotype was seen a few times. The V and J genes are TRBV7-9 and TRBJ2-2, with 10 bases lining up with TRBD2. The CDR3 is 16 residues long. The V gene's germline CDR1 is SEHNR and CDR2 FQNEAQ (reference sequence). Trimming cost V 0 bases and J 5 bases; bases outside gene matches: 3. CDR3 in DNA: TGTGCCAGCAGCTTAGCGGCTAGCGGGAGAACCGGGGAGCTGTTTTTT. It translates to CASSLAASGRTGELFF.